This entry lists 22 T cell receptor beta chains sequenced from one sample in a study of shared clonotypes between healthy human individuals. Method: immunoSEQ multiplex PCR; TCRdb's copy keeps in-frame clones and lacks some. Of around 440,000 clones listed, approximately 71% are singletons. The sequencing sample was made of PBMCs. The receptors here all came from a woman aged 40 to 49 in good health. Some clones in this sample may be carry-over from other donors' samples.

The chain employs TRBV14 and TRBJ2-7; the match to TRBD1 covers 9 bases. Trimming removed 1 base from V and 7 bases from J; junction bases left unmatched: 5. The CDR3 is made up of 14 amino acids. Germline V CDR1 and CDR2: SGHDN, FVKESK. The CDR3 DNA is TGTGCCAGCAGCCAAGTAGGGGGACAGGGAGAGCAGTACTTC. Its protein product is CASSQVGGQGEQYF.

The CDR3 spells CATSRDSFSGAYNEQFF. In DNA form, the CDR3 reads TGTGCCACCAGCAGAGATAGCTTTAGCGGAGCCTACAATGAGCAGTTCTTC. The gene calls are TRBV15 and TRBJ2-1; D perhaps matches TRBD2 (6 bases). CDR1 and CDR2 from the germline V gene are LNHNV and YYDKDF (reference sequence). This CDR3 contains 17 residues. The V end was cut by 0 bases, the J end by 2 bases, with 14 bases between.

The chain joins TRBV6-5 to TRBJ2-7; D gene uncertain. CDR1 MNHEY and CDR2 SVGAGI come from the germline V gene. V was clipped by 0 bases and J by 3 bases, with 9 bases between them. This CDR3 region has 14 residues. This CDR3 is CASSYSRHIYEQYF. The DNA for the CDR3 is TGTGCCAGCAGTTACTCGCGACACATCTACGAGCAGTACTTC.

The chain links TRBV5-1 to TRBJ2-7, with 11 bases fitting TRBD1. The J segment lost 2 bases and the V segment lost 0 bases, leaving 4 bases of the junction unmatched. This CDR3 contains 16 residues. The germline CDR1 and CDR2 sequences are SGHRS and YFSETQ. The CDR3 sequence: CASSLVGQGVPYEQYF. Written as DNA, the CDR3 is TGCGCCAGCAGCTTGGTGGGACAGGGGGTACCCTACGAGCAGTACTTC. Combining the CDR3 with reference TRBV5-1 and TRBJ2-7 gives the whole variable domain KAGVTQTPRYLIKTRGQQVTLSCSPISGHRSVSWYQQTPGQGLQFLFEYFSETQRNKGNFPGRFSGRQFSNSRSEMNVSTLELGDSALYLCASSLVGQGVPYEQYFGPGTRLTVT.

The genes are TRBV28 and TRBJ2-2; no reliable D call. Germline assignment: CDR1 MDHEN and CDR2 SYDVKM. This CDR3 has 12 amino acids. Trimming took off 6 bases at V and 4 bases at J, with 6 bases between the two ends. The CDR3 bases are TGTGCCAGCAGCCAAATCACCGGGGAGCTGTTTTTT. Translating it yields CASSQITGELFF.

This clone has only a few counts. The V and J genes are TRBV7-9 and TRBJ1-1; 9 bases are shared with TRBD1. Germline V gene lookup returns CDR1 SEHNR and CDR2 FQNEAQ (reference sequence). This CDR3 contains 14 residues. V lost 5 bases and J lost 7; bases outside the gene matches: 8. CDR3 nucleotide sequence: TGTGCCAGCAGCCCGGGACAGGGTCGCGGTGAAGCTTTCTTT. Amino acids: CASSPGQGRGEAFF.

V and J are TRBV7-7 and TRBJ2-1; tentatively, D is TRBD2 (5 bases). The V gene lost 3 bases and the J gene lost 6 bases, with 18 bases spanning the gap. Germline lookup yields CDR1 SSHAT and CDR2 FNYEAQ (reference sequence). The CDR3 loop spans 16 amino acids. The DNA of the CDR3 is TGTGCCAGCAGCTTGAGGAGCGGAACGAGCGTCAATGAGCAGTTCTTC. Amino acids: CASSLRSGTSVNEQFF.

The chain has TRBV19 and TRBJ1-5, with 8 bases lining up with TRBD1. The CDR3 has 19 amino acids. Germline assignment: CDR1 LNHDA and CDR2 SQIVND (reference sequence). Trimming cost V 3 bases and J 1 base; bases outside gene matches: 14. CDR3 sequence reads: CASSMGPKQGQGSNQPQHF. CDR3 sequence (DNA): TGTGCCAGTAGTATGGGGCCAAAACAAGGACAGGGAAGCAATCAGCCCCAGCATTTT.

The chain joins TRBV18 to TRBJ1-1, with TRBD1 matching over 9 bases. The J segment lost 7 bases and the V segment lost 2 bases, leaving 14 bases of the junction unmatched. CDR1 KGHSH and CDR2 LQKENI come from the germline V gene. The CDR3 length is 17 residues. DNA for the CDR3: TGTGCCAGCTCACCATTTTCGACAGGGGGGGATTCAGGTGAAGCTTTCTTT. Amino acids: CASSPFSTGGDSGEAFF.

This clone was detected only once. V is TRBV28 and J is TRBJ2-7; D is uncertain. From germline, CDR1 is MDHEN and CDR2 SYDVKM. CDR3 size: 12 residues. V lost 4 bases, J lost 6 bases, and 10 bases lay in between. The CDR3 coding sequence is TGTGCCAGCAGTTCCGGTTGGGGCGAGCAGTACTTC. As protein: CASSSGWGEQYF.

V usage is TRBV9 and J usage is TRBJ2-7, with TRBD2 identical over 7 bases. Germline CDR1 SGDLS, CDR2 YYNGEE. This CDR3 is built from 14 residues. V shed 3 bases and J 3 bases; nucleotides not matched to a gene: 6. CDR3 nucleotide sequence: TGTGCCAGCAGCGCTAGCGGACTTGGCTACGAGCAGTACTTC. This sequence encodes CASSASGLGYEQYF.

The genes are TRBV30 and TRBJ2-5; D unclear. CDR1 is GTSNPN, CDR2 SVGIG, per germline (reference sequence). CDR3 length: 12 amino acids. The ends were cut back, 0 bases at V and 5 bases at J, with 7 bases in the middle. CDR3 region: CAWSVPSETQYF. DNA for the CDR3: TGTGCCTGGAGTGTACCGAGCGAGACCCAGTACTTC.

Points on this clone: A much larger clone lies a single base off, so this may be a read error. At the DNA level, this CDR3 is encoded by other sequences in the same sample as well. CDR3 residues: CASSLAGELAREELFF. The CDR3 bases are TGTGCCAGCAGCTTAGCGGGGGAACTAGCCCGGGAGGAACTGTTTTTT. This chain connects TRBV7-2 to TRBJ2-2; 7 nucleotides agree with TRBD2. CDR3 size: 16 residues. V shed 0 bases and J 14 bases; nucleotides not matched to a gene: 15. Looked up from germline, CDR1 is SGHTA and CDR2 is FQGNSA.

CDR3 residues: CASSQGRAGTVGETQYF. CDR3 nucleotide sequence: TGCGCCAGCAGCCAGGGCCGAGCGGGGACCGTTGGAGAGACCCAGTACTTC. V usage is TRBV4-1 and J usage is TRBJ2-5; 7 nucleotides align to TRBD2. Germline V gene data show CDR1 as MGHRA and CDR2 as YSYEKL. J gave up 4 bases and V 3 bases, and 14 bases lay outside the gene matches. This CDR3 comprises 17 residues.

V and J are TRBV7-2 and TRBJ2-7; TRBD1 or TRBD2 may be the D gene (6 bases each). Germline V gene sequence: CDR1 SGHTA, CDR2 FQGNSA. This CDR3 is 16 amino acids long. The V and J ends lost 3 bases and 3 bases respectively, with 18 bases between them. The CDR3 reads CASSFRGGTEYYEQYF. CDR3 in DNA: TGTGCCAGCAGCTTTAGAGGGGGGACGGAGTACTACGAGCAGTACTTC.

The chain has TRBV6-5 and TRBJ2-7; weak D call: TRBD2 (6 bases). Germline V gene sequence: CDR1 MNHEY, CDR2 SVGAGI. Trimming shortened V by 5 bases and J by 4 bases, and 15 bases separated the two germline ends. This CDR3 has 14 residues. Here the CDR3 DNA reads TGTGCCAGCAGTCTACACCGGGAGCGGTACGAGCAGTACTTC. Translated: CASSLHRERYEQYF.

On this clone itself: A far larger clone is one base from this, pointing to a likely read error. This chain joins TRBV2 and TRBJ1-1, with 9 bases fitting TRBD1. This CDR3 is built from 14 residues. Germline assignment: CDR1 SNHLY and CDR2 FYNNEI. The CDR3 DNA sequence: TGTGTCAGCGTCCCGGGACAGGGTGACACTGAAGCTTTCTTT. Translating gives CVSVPGQGDTEAFF.

On this clone: One base away lies a much larger clone, so this may be a sequencing read error. The V gene is TRBV9, the J gene TRBJ2-7, with 8 bases that match TRBD1. The V segment lost 10 bases and the J segment 5 bases; nucleotides outside the gene matches: 17. In germline, CDR1 is SGDLS, CDR2 YYNGEE. This CDR3 is 15 amino acids long. The CDR3 nucleotides are TGTGCCGGCGGGACCCCGGACAGGGCGGTACACGAGCAGTACTTC. It yields the protein CAGGTPDRAVHEQYF.

The rearrangement links TRBV7-9 to TRBJ2-1; D is possibly TRBD1 (6 bases). Germline CDR1 reads SEHNR; CDR2 reads FQNEAQ (reference sequence). This CDR3 spans 16 amino acids. V dropped 2 bases and J dropped 1 base, with 12 bases sitting between them. The chain's CDR3 is CASSLNQGFSYNEQFF. CDR3 coding DNA: TGTGCCAGCAGCTTAAACCAGGGGTTTTCCTACAATGAGCAGTTCTTC. Full variable domain (outside the CDR3, taken from reference TRBV7-9 and TRBJ2-1): DTGVSQNPRHKITKRGQNVTFRCDPISEHNRLYWYRQTLGQGPEFLTYFQNEAQLEKSRLLSDRFSAERPKGSFSTLEIQRTEQGDSAMYLCASSLNQGFSYNEQFFGPGTRLTVL.

With respect to this clone: Only one base separates this from a far larger clonotype, so it likely reflects a read error. The same CDR3 can be traced to other DNA sequences in this sample. The chain couples TRBV9 to TRBJ1-3; no clear D gene. V was clipped by 3 bases and J by 0 bases, with 7 bases between them. This CDR3 has 14 residues. Germline CDR1 and CDR2: SGDLS and YYNGEE. The DNA of the CDR3 is TGTGCCAGCAGCGGGACGGGCTCTGGAAACACCATATATTTT. It specifies CASSGTGSGNTIYF.

V and J are TRBV5-1 and TRBJ2-1; D is unclear. CDR1 is SGHRS and CDR2 is YFSETQ in the germline V gene. The CDR3 loop spans 15 amino acids. Trimming removed 3 bases at V and 13 bases at J, with 23 bases between. DNA of the CDR3: TGCGCCAGCAGCTCTCCTGGGGATTTCCCCAAAATTCAGTTCTTC. Protein: CASSSPGDFPKIQFF.

A single count supports this clone. The V and J genes are TRBV30 and TRBJ1-2, with TRBD1 matching over 9 bases. Germline loops: CDR1 GTSNPN, CDR2 SVGIG (reference sequence). V shed 4 bases, J shed 7 bases, and the junction held 7 bases outside the gene matches. This CDR3 has 13 residues. The CDR3 here is CAWTRDRAGGYTF. The DNA of the CDR3 is TGTGCCTGGACCCGGGACAGGGCGGGTGGCTACACCTTC.